This is a list of T cell receptor beta chains from one sample in a study of Graves' ophthalmopathy and Graves' hyperthyroidism. One entry per CDR3 protein results from TCRdb running MiXCR on the multiplex PCR reads. This table holds 600,000 to 950,000 distinct CDR3 sequences, 40% found once. The sample comprised peripheral blood. These receptor sequences come from an adult man with Graves' ophthalmopathy. CDR3s include the opening cysteine and the closing phenylalanine or tryptophan. Each record gives: V gene, J gene, CDR3 protein.

TRBV10-3,TRBJ1-5,CAISQDRVRNQPQHF
TRBV12-3/TRBV12-4,TRBJ2-7,CASSNRDFAVPLSSYEQYF
TRBV2,TRBJ2-7,CASREEFASYEQYF
TRBV15,TRBJ1-2,CATSRDGPASGNTF
TRBV30,TRBJ1-4,CAWSGGPANEKLFF
TRBV5-1,TRBJ1-2,CASSSAGVLGYTF
TRBV7-8,TRBJ1-2,CASSEDPRTGANYGYTF
TRBV19,TRBJ2-6,CASSILNSGANVLTF
TRBV2,TRBJ2-3,CASSEVDITDTQYF
TRBV7-9,TRBJ2-5,CASSNTAGGVGETQYF
TRBV5-1,TRBJ2-5,CASSPRDRGLRRETQYF
TRBV2,TRBJ2-7,CASSATKMGEQYF
TRBV7-9,TRBJ2-7,CASSRAVGTSGGYEQYF
TRBV19,TRBJ1-5,CASTREDRDFQPQHF
TRBV10-2,TRBJ2-5,CASQPGQSMIQYF
TRBV29-1,TRBJ2-3,CSVDAIGTGRADTQYF
TRBV29-1,TRBJ2-7,CSVGGTSGRAYEQYF
TRBV4-2,TRBJ1-1,CASSQTTTPEAFF
TRBV7-9,TRBJ2-5,CASSVGTADQETQYF
TRBV15,TRBJ1-1,CATSMRQITNTEAFF
TRBV11-2,TRBJ1-2,CVSSLPTRGTGIPYDYGYTF
TRBV19,TRBJ1-5,CASKQGAGGNQPQHF
TRBV20-1,TRBJ1-2,CSASDDRGNGYTF
TRBV20-1,TRBJ2-7,CSARTPGSYEQYF
TRBV20-1,TRBJ1-6,CSASETGGFSPLHF
TRBV25-1,TRBJ1-5,CASSHPKGAVHSNQPQHF
TRBV7-9,TRBJ1-1,CASSLMGGGWTEAFF
TRBV19,TRBJ2-7,CASSTDRGPYEQYF
TRBV7-9,TRBJ2-2,CASRLGTTNTGELFF
TRBV20-1,TRBJ2-5,CSALDRVGETQYF
TRBV10-3,TRBJ2-5,CAISESGGETQYF
TRBV7-9,TRBJ2-2,CASSLQREKQFF
TRBV9,TRBJ1-6,CASSPRTGDYSPLHF
TRBV15,TRBJ2-1,CATRDSSYNEQFF
TRBV15,TRBJ2-5,CATSSGTGGEETQYF
TRBV7-9,TRBJ2-6,CASSLTWGGLYSGANVLTF
TRBV25-1,TRBJ1-5,CASSQDPVSNQPQHF
TRBV6-4,TRBJ1-3,CASSVDVGNTIYF
TRBV14,TRBJ1-6,CASSQRISGQLNSPLHF
TRBV20-1,TRBJ2-5,CSASVGGYQETQYF
TRBV12-3/TRBV12-4,TRBJ2-7,CASRPTSGRSYEQYF
TRBV20-1,TRBJ2-7,CSARVRDYTYEQYF
TRBV7-6,TRBJ2-7,CASSLARTGSSYEQYF
TRBV20-1,TRBJ1-4,CSAQARGQHNEKLFF
TRBV7-9,TRBJ1-1,CASSQDRGPDTEAFF
TRBV11-3,TRBJ2-5,CASSLNPAQGTQYF
TRBV7-9,TRBJ2-2,CASSSAGKLFF
TRBV7-6,TRBJ2-7,CASSLAAREPYEQYF